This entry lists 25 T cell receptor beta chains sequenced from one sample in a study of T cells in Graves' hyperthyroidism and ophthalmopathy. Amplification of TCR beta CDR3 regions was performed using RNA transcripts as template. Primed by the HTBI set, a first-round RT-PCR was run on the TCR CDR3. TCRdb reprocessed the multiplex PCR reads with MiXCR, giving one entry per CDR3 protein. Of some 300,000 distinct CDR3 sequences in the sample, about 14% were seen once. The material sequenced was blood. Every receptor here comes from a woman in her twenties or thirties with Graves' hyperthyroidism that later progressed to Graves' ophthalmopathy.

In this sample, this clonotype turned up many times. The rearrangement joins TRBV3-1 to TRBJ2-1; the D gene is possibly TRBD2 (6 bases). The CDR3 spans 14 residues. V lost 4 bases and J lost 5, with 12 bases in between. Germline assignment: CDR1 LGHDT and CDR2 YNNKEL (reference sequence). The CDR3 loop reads CASSLLATNNEQFF. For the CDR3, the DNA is TGTGCCAGCAGCCTGCTAGCGACCAACAATGAGCAGTTCTTC.

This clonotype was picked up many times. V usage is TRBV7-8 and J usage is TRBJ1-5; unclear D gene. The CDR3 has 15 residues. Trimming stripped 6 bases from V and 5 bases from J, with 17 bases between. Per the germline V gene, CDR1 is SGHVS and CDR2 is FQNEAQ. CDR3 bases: TGTGCCAGCAGTTGGGATGGACCGGCCGATCAGCCCCAGCATTTT. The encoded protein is CASSWDGPADQPQHF.

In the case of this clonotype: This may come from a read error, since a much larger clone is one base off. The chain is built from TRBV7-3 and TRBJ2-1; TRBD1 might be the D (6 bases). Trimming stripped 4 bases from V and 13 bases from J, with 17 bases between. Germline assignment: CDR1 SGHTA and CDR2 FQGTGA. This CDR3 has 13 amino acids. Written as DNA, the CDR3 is TGTGCCAGCAGCTCTACACAGGGAGAGACCCAGTTCTTC. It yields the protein CASSSTQGETQFF.

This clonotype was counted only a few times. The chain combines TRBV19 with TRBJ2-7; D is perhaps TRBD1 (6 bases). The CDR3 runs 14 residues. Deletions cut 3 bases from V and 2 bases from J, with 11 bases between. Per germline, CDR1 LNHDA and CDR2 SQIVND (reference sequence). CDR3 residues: CASSIGDTPYEQYF. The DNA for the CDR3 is TGTGCCAGTAGTATTGGGGACACCCCCTACGAGCAGTACTTC.

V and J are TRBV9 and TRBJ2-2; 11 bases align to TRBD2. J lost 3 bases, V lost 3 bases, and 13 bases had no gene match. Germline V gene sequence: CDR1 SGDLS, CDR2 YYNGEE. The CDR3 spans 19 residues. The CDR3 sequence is CASSGGTSGPTADTGELFF. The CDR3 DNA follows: TGTGCCAGCAGCGGAGGGACTAGCGGTCCCACGGCGGACACCGGGGAGCTGTTTTTT.

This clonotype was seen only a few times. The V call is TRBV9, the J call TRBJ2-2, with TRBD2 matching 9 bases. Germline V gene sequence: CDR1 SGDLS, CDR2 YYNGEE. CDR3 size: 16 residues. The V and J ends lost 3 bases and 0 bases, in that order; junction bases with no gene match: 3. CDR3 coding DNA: TGTGCCAGCAGCGCGCCTAGCGGGGCGAACACCGGGGAGCTGTTTTTT. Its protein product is CASSAPSGANTGELFF.

The CDR3 sequence: CSARPRRDGGRTIQYF. The CDR3 DNA follows: TGCAGTGCTAGACCCCGGAGGGACGGGGGGCGCACCATTCAGTACTTC. This sequence joins TRBV20-1 and TRBJ2-4; D might be TRBD2 (7 bases). The CDR3 extends over 16 amino acids. Trimming removed 2 bases at V and 9 bases at J, with 23 bases between. Germline V lookup: CDR1 DFQATT, CDR2 SNEGSKA (reference sequence).

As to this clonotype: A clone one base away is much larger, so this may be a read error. The DNA for the CDR3 is TGTGCCATCAGTGAGTGGGGGTCACGGGGTGAAGCTTTCTTT. Its translation is CAISEWGSRGEAFF. This chain uses TRBV10-3 with TRBJ1-1; D possibly corresponds to TRBD1 (5 bases). The germline V and J ends were trimmed by 1 base and 7 bases, with 13 bases remaining between them. CDR3 length equals 14 residues. Germline loops: CDR1 ENHRY, CDR2 SYGVKD.

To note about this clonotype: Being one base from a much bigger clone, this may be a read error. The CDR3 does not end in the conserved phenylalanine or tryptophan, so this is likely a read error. CDR3: CSARAYKSSSLDPNVLTL. The CDR3 nucleotides are TGCAGTGCTAGAGCTTACAAGTCGTCTAGTCTAGATCCCAACGTCCTGACTCTC. The chain employs TRBV20-1 and TRBJ2-6; no reliable D call. Trimming removed 1 base from V and 8 bases from J, with 24 bases in between. CDR3 length: 18 residues. Germline assignment: CDR1 DFQATT and CDR2 SNEGSKA (reference sequence).

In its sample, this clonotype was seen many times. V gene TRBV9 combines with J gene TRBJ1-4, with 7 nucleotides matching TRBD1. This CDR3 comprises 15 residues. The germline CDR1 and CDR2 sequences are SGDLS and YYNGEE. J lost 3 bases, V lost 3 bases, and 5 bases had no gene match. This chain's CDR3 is CASSGSGQPNEKLFF. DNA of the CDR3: TGTGCCAGCAGCGGTTCGGGACAGCCTAATGAAAAACTGTTTTTT.

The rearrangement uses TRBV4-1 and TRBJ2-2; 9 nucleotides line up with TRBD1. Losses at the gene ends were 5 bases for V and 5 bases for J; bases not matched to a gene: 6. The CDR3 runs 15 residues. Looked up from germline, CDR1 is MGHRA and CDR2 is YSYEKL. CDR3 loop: CASSSTGTGTGELFF. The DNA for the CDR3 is TGCGCCAGCAGCTCTACCGGGACAGGGACCGGGGAGCTGTTTTTT.

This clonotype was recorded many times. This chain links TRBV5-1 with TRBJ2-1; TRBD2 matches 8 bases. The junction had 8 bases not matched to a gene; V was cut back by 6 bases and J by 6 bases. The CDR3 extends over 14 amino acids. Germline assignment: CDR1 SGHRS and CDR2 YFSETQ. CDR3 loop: CASTRTAGGNEQFF. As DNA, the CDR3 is TGCGCCAGCACCCGTACCGCGGGAGGCAATGAGCAGTTCTTC.

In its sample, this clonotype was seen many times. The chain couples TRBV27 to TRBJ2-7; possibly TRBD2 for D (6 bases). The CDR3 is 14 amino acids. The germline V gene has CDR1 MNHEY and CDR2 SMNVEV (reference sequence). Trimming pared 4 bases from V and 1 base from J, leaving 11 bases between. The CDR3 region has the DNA TGTGCCAGCAGTTGGACGGGAGTGTCCTACGAGCAGTACTTC. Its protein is CASSWTGVSYEQYF.

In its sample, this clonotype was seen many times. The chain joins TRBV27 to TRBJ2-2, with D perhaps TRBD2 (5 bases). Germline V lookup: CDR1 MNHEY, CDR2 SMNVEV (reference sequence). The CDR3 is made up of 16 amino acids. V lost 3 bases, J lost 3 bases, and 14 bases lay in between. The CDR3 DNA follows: TGTGCCAGCAGTTTCGCGGGCATTTGGGACACCGGGGAGCTGTTTTTT. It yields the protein CASSFAGIWDTGELFF.

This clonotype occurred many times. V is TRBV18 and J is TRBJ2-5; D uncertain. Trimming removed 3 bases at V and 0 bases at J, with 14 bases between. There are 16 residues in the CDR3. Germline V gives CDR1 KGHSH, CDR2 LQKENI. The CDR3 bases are TGTGCCAGCTCACCGGTCGTCGGCACTTACCAAGAGACCCAGTACTTC. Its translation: CASSPVVGTYQETQYF.

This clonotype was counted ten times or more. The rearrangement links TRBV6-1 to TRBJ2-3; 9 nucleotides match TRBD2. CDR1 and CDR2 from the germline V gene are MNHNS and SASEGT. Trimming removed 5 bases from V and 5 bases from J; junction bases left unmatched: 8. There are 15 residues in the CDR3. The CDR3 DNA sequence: TGTGCCAGCAGTTGGGGCGGGAGGGCCATAGATACGCAGTATTTT. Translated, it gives CASSWGGRAIDTQYF.

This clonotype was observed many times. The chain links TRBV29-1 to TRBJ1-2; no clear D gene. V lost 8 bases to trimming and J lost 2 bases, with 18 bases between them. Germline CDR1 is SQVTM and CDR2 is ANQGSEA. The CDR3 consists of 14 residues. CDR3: CSIERTGINYGYTF. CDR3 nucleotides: TGCAGCATAGAGCGGACGGGAATCAACTATGGCTACACCTTC. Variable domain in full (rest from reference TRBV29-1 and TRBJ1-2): SAVISQKPSRDICQRGTSLTIQCQVDSQVTMMFWYRQQPGQSLTLIATANQGSEATYESGFVIDKFPISRPNLTFSTLTVSNMSPEDSSIYLCSIERTGINYGYTFGSGTRLTVV.

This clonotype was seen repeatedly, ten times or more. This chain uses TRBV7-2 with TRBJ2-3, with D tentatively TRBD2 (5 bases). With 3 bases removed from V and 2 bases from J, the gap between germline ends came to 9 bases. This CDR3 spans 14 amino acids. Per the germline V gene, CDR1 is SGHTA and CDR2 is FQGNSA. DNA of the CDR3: TGTGCCAGCAGCTTCCCGGGGTACACAGATACGCAGTATTTT. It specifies CASSFPGYTDTQYF.

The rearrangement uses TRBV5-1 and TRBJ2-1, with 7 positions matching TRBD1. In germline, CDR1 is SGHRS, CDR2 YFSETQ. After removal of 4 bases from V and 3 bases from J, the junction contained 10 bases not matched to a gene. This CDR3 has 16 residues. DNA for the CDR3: TGCGCCAGCAGCGGACAACAGGGGCCAATCTACAATGAGCAGTTCTTC. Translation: CASSGQQGPIYNEQFF.

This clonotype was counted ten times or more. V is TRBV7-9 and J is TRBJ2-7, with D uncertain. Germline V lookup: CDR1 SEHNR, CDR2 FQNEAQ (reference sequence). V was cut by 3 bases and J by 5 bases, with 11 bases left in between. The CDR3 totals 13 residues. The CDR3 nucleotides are TGTGCCAGCAGCTTCATTGGCGTAAACGAGCAGTACTTC. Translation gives CASSFIGVNEQYF. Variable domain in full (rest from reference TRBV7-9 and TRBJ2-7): DTGVSQNPRHKITKRGQNVTFRCDPISEHNRLYWYRQTLGQGPEFLTYFQNEAQLEKSRLLSDRFSAERPKGSFSTLEIQRTEQGDSAMYLCASSFIGVNEQYFGPGTRLTVT.

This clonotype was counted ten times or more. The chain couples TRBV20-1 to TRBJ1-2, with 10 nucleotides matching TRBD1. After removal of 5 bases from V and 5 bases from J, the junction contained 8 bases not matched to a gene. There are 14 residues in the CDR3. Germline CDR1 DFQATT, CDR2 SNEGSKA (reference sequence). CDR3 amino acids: CSAAETGGGYGYTF. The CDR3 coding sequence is TGCAGTGCTGCCGAGACAGGGGGCGGATATGGCTACACCTTC.

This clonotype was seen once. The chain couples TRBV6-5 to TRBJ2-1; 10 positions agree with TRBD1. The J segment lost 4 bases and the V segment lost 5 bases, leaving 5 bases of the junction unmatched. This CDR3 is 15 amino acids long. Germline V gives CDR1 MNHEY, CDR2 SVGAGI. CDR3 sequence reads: CASSHLGQGYNEQFF. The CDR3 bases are TGTGCCAGCAGTCACTTGGGACAGGGGTACAATGAGCAGTTCTTC.

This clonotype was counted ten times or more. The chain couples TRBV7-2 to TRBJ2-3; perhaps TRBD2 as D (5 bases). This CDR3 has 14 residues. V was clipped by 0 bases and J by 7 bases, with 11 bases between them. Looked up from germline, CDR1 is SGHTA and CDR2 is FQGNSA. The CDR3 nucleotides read TGTGCCAGCAGCTTAGCGGGAGTTAAGAATACGCAGTATTTT. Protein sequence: CASSLAGVKNTQYF.

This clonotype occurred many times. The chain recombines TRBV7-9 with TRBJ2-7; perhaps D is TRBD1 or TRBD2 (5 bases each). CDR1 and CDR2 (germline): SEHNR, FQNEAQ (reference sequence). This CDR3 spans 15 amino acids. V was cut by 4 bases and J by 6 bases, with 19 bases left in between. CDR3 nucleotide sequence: TGTGCCAGCAGCTCCCCGGAACAAGGGGACCTCGAGCAGTACTTC. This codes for CASSSPEQGDLEQYF.

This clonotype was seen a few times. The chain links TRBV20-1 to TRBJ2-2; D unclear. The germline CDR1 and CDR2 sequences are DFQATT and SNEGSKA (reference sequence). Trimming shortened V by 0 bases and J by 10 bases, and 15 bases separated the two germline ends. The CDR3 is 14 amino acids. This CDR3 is CSAREIDSLEELFF. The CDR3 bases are TGCAGTGCTAGAGAGATAGATAGTTTGGAGGAGCTGTTTTTT.